The source of this T cell receptor (beta chain) is a study of blood T cell repertoires in COVID-19. This CDR3 contains 12 residues. The germline V gene encodes CDR1 SGHTA and CDR2 FQGTGA. The V and J ends lost 4 bases and 5 bases respectively, with 7 bases between them. Authors' analysis steps: Amplifying reference gene primers gave estimates of nucleated cell counts. Generated by immunoSEQ multiplex PCR, the TCRdb table keeps only in-frame clones and is missing some. V, J and clone size derive from that table, while D and trimming were established from the DNA sequence. The sample records 270,000 or so clones, 90% being singletons.

The chain carries TRBV7-3 and TRBJ2-3; TRBD2 might be the D (6 bases). The sequenced sample consisted of peripheral blood. This sequence originates from a woman aged 60 to 75 with COVID-19, enrolled during active disease. CDR3 bases: TGTGCCAGCAGCTCGGGACTAGATACGCAGTATTTT. This encodes CASSSGLDTQYF.